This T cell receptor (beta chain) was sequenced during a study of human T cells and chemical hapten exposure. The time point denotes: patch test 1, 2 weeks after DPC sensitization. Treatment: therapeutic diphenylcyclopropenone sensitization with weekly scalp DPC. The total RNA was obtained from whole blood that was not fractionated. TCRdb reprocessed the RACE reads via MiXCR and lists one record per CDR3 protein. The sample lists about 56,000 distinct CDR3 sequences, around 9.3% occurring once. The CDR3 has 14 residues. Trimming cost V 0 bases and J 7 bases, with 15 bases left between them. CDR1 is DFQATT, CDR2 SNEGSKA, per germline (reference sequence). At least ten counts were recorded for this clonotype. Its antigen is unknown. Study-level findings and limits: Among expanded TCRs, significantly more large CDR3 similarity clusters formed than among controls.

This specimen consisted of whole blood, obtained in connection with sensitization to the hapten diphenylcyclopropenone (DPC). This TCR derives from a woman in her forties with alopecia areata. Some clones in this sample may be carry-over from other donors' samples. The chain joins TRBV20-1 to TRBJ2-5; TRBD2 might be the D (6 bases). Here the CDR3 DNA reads TGCAGTGCTAGAGATAATACGGGAGTAGGGACCCAGTACTTC. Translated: CSARDNTGVGTQYF.